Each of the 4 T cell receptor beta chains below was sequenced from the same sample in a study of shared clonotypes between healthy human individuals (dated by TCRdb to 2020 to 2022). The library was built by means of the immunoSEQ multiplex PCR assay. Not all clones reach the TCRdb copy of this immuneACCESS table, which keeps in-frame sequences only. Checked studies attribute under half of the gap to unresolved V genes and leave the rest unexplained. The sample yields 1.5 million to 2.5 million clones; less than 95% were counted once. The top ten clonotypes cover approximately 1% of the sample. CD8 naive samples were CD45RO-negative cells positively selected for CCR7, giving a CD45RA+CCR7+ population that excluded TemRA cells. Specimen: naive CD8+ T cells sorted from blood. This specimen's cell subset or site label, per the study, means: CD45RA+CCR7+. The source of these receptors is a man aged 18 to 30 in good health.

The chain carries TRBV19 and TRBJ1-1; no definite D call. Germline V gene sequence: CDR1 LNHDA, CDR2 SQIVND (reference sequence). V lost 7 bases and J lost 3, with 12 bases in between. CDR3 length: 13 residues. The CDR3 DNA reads TGTGCCAGTACTGCTCGGGTGGACACTGAAGCTTTCTTT. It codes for CASTARVDTEAFF.

Written as DNA, the CDR3 is TGTGCCAGCAGCAAGGACCGGGACAATAGCAATCAGCCCCAGCATTTT. Residues: CASSKDRDNSNQPQHF. The chain employs TRBV21-1 and TRBJ1-5; the D call in the table, TRBD1, was not verified against the DNA. TRBV21-1 is noted as a pseudogene. CDR3 size: 16 residues.

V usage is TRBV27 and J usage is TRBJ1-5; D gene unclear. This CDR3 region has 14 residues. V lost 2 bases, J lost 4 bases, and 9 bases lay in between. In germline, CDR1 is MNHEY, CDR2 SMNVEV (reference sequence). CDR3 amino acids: CASSLGLRNQPQHF. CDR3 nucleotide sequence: TGTGCCAGCAGTTTAGGTCTGCGGAATCAGCCCCAGCATTTT.

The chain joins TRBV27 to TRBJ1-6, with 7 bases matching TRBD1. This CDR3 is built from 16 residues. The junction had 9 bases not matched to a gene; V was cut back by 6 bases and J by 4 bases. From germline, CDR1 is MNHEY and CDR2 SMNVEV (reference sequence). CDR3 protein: CASSLGLGQYNSPLHF. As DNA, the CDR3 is TGTGCCAGCAGCCTAGGACTGGGACAGTATAATTCACCCCTCCACTTT.